The 32 T cell receptor beta chains below come from one sample, sequenced in a study of CD8 T cells in Susac syndrome. cDNA came from 0.5 to 1 ug RNA primed by random hexamers. TCRdb used MiXCR to reprocess the immunoSEQ multiplex PCR reads, holding one entry per CDR3 protein. The sample includes roughly 180,000 distinct CDR3 sequences, 85% to 95% of them seen just once. Sample: CD4+ T cells from PBMCs. These receptors all come from a human donor with Susac syndrome.

The CDR3 nucleotides read TGTGCCAGCGGGGCGGGGTATGGCTACGAGCAGTACTTC. It codes for CASGAGYGYEQYF. The chain links TRBV7-2 to TRBJ2-7; D is possibly TRBD2 (6 bases). Trimming left V 8 bases short and J 3 bases short, with 14 bases between. There are 13 residues in the CDR3. Germline lookup yields CDR1 SGHTA and CDR2 FQGNSA.

The CDR3 DNA follows: TGTGCCAGCAGCCAAGATCTAAGTGTTACGCAGTATTTT. Amino acid sequence: CASSQDLSVTQYF. This chain uses TRBV14 with TRBJ2-3; D call uncertain. In germline, CDR1 is SGHDN, CDR2 FVKESK. V shed 0 bases and J shed 8 bases, with 9 bases lying between them. The CDR3 loop spans 13 amino acids.

V is TRBV10-3 and J is TRBJ2-1, with no clear D. The CDR3 runs to 15 residues. Trimming removed 2 bases from V and 8 bases from J, with 16 bases in between. Germline V gene sequence: CDR1 ENHRY, CDR2 SYGVKD. The CDR3 DNA follows: TGTGCCATCAGTGAGCCTGATCCGGGCCCGGATGAGCAGTTCTTC. Amino acid sequence: CAISEPDPGPDEQFF.

The rearrangement uses TRBV20-1 and TRBJ2-5, with 9 bases matching TRBD2. Germline assignment: CDR1 DFQATT and CDR2 SNEGSKA (reference sequence). The CDR3 contains 13 residues. V gave up 6 bases and J gave up 3 bases; unmatched junction bases: 5. This CDR3 reads CSAERGVKETQYF. The CDR3 DNA reads as TGCAGTGCAGAGCGGGGGGTGAAAGAGACCCAGTACTTC.

This chain connects TRBV9 to TRBJ2-2; D perhaps matches TRBD1 (7 bases). Germline V gives CDR1 SGDLS, CDR2 YYNGEE. The CDR3 spans 16 residues. Trimming removed 6 bases from V and 2 bases from J, with 17 bases in between. CDR3 loop: CASTRRGQPNTGELFF. The CDR3 nucleotides read TGTGCCAGCACCAGGAGGGGACAGCCAAACACCGGGGAGCTGTTTTTT. Drawing the rest from reference TRBV9 and TRBJ2-2, the complete variable domain is DSGVTQTPKHLITATGQRVTLRCSPRSGDLSVYWYQQSLDQGLQFLIQYYNGEERAKGNILERFSAQQFPDLHSELNLSSLELGDSALYFCASTRRGQPNTGELFFGEGSRLTVL.

The J gene is TRBJ2-1, the V gene TRBV11-2; 12 bases line up with TRBD2. The V gene's germline CDR1 is SGHAT and CDR2 FQNNGV. The CDR3 has 18 residues. The V segment lost 1 base and the J segment 5 bases; nucleotides outside the gene matches: 9. The CDR3 sequence: CASSLGTGLAGRHNEQFF. CDR3 nucleotide sequence: TGTGCCAGCAGCTTAGGGACCGGACTAGCGGGGCGACACAATGAGCAGTTCTTC.

This clonotype is a singleton in its sample. V gene TRBV5-4 combines with J gene TRBJ2-3; D remains ambiguous. V dropped 0 bases and J dropped 5 bases, with 13 bases sitting between them. The length of the CDR3 is 15 residues. Germline V gives CDR1 SGHNT, CDR2 YYREEE (reference sequence). The CDR3 protein is CASSLGSMFGDTQYF. The CDR3 DNA is TGTGCCAGCAGCTTGGGGTCGATGTTCGGAGATACGCAGTATTTT.

This clonotype has just one count. The chain has TRBV28 and TRBJ1-5; weak D call: TRBD1 (5 bases). This CDR3 region has 15 residues. The germline V gene encodes CDR1 MDHEN and CDR2 SYDVKM. V was clipped by 4 bases and J by 7 bases, with 17 bases between them. In DNA, the CDR3 is TGTGCCAGCAGTTCGGACATGACGGTCGACCAGCCCCAGCATTTT. Translating gives CASSSDMTVDQPQHF.

This chain connects TRBV2 to TRBJ2-7, with 7 bases that match TRBD2. CDR1 is SNHLY, CDR2 FYNNEI, per germline. The CDR3 covers 11 residues. The trim removed 8 bases at V and 3 bases at J, leaving 1 base unmatched. CDR3 sequence reads: CASGTNYEQYF. The CDR3 nucleotides read TGTGCCAGCGGGACTAACTACGAGCAGTACTTC.

DNA for the CDR3: TGCGCCAGCAGCCAAGAGGGTAGCGTAGATTTTACCGGGGAGCTGTTTTTT. Translating it yields CASSQEGSVDFTGELFF. The V call is TRBV4-1, the J call TRBJ2-2, with D possibly being TRBD2 (5 bases). Trimming removed 0 bases at V and 5 bases at J, with 16 bases between. The CDR3 extends over 17 amino acids. Germline V gives CDR1 MGHRA, CDR2 YSYEKL.

The V call is TRBV20-1, the J call TRBJ2-3; possible D gene TRBD2, 6 bases. With 1 base removed from V and 8 bases from J, the gap between germline ends came to 16 bases. Germline V gives CDR1 DFQATT, CDR2 SNEGSKA (reference sequence). This CDR3 comprises 14 residues. The CDR3 reads CSARVGTGRGTQYF. Here the CDR3 DNA reads TGCAGTGCTAGAGTCGGGACTGGGAGAGGTACGCAGTATTTT.

This chain joins TRBV14 and TRBJ2-1; 7 bases map to TRBD2. V trimming: 4 bases; J trimming: 16 bases; junction bases outside the gene matches: 16. Germline V gives CDR1 SGHDN, CDR2 FVKESK. The CDR3 consists of 14 residues. The CDR3 nucleotides are TGTGCCAGCAGCCCAGCGGGGCCACACCCGGAGAAATTCTTC. It encodes CASSPAGPHPEKFF.

The chain recombines TRBV7-2 with TRBJ2-7; a possible D gene is TRBD1 (5 bases). V was cut by 2 bases and J by 2 bases, with 10 bases left in between. The CDR3 extends over 14 amino acids. Germline-derived CDR1 and CDR2 are SGHTA and FQGNSA. CDR3 region: CASSLKGNAYEQYF. CDR3 nucleotide sequence: TGTGCCAGCAGCTTAAAGGGGAACGCCTACGAGCAGTACTTC.

The gene calls are TRBV9 and TRBJ2-2; 8 bases are shared with TRBD2. Per the germline V gene, CDR1 is SGDLS and CDR2 is YYNGEE. J was trimmed by 5 bases and V by 3 bases; bases with no gene match: 3. There are 14 residues in the CDR3. In nucleotides, the CDR3 is TGTGCCAGCAGCGCCGGACTAGCAACCGGGGAGCTGTTTTTT. Translated: CASSAGLATGELFF.

V and J are TRBV5-1 and TRBJ2-1; 7 bases are shared with TRBD1. In germline, CDR1 is SGHRS, CDR2 YFSETQ. This CDR3 is 14 amino acids long. Trimming took 4 bases from V and 4 from J; bases not matched to a gene: 5. The CDR3 DNA is TGCGCCAGCAGCAAGGGGACAGATTACAATGAGCAGTTCTTC. Protein: CASSKGTDYNEQFF.

V and J are TRBV18 and TRBJ1-4; weak D call: TRBD1 (5 bases). V lost 3 bases and J lost 8, with 13 bases in between. Germline V gene sequence: CDR1 KGHSH, CDR2 LQKENI. The CDR3 sequence is 14 residues long. The CDR3 region is CASSPQGHREKLFF. CDR3 nucleotides: TGTGCCAGCTCACCGCAGGGTCATCGCGAAAAACTGTTTTTT.

The genes are TRBV6-6 and TRBJ1-2, with 8 positions matching TRBD1. This CDR3 spans 15 amino acids. The V gene end was trimmed by 6 bases and the J gene end by 3 bases; junction bases not matched to a gene: 9. Germline loops: CDR1 MNHNY, CDR2 SVGAGI (reference sequence). CDR3: CASRQIRGRDYGYTF. The DNA for the CDR3 is TGTGCCAGCAGACAGATCAGGGGGCGCGACTATGGCTACACCTTC.

The chain joins TRBV3-1 to TRBJ2-7, with 12 bases matching TRBD2. Germline V lookup: CDR1 LGHDT, CDR2 YNNKEL (reference sequence). The V segment lost 1 base and the J segment 6 bases; nucleotides outside the gene matches: 1. The CDR3 extends over 14 amino acids. The CDR3 spells CASSQGLAGVEQYF. CDR3 nucleotides: TGTGCCAGCAGCCAAGGACTAGCGGGGGTCGAGCAGTACTTC.

This rearrangement joins TRBV5-4 to TRBJ2-1, with D possibly TRBD2 on 6 matching bases. Trimming pared 3 bases from V and 7 bases from J, leaving 14 bases between. The CDR3 consists of 14 residues. Germline V gene sequence: CDR1 SGHNT, CDR2 YYREEE (reference sequence). CDR3 in DNA: TGTGCCAGCAGCTCCGGGACTCCCGATAATGAGCAGTTCTTC. Translated, it gives CASSSGTPDNEQFF.

The chain employs TRBV7-2 and TRBJ2-7, with unresolved D. The CDR3 is 12 residues long. Per germline, CDR1 SGHTA and CDR2 FQGNSA. With 6 bases removed from V and 3 bases from J, the gap between germline ends came to 9 bases. The CDR3, as DNA: TGTGCCAGCAGTATCACGTTCTACGAGCAGTACTTC. Its translation: CASSITFYEQYF.

This chain's CDR3 is CASSQVRGTEAFF. The CDR3 nucleotides read TGTGCCAGCAGCCAAGTTCGGGGGACTGAAGCTTTCTTT. The V gene is TRBV3-1, the J gene TRBJ1-1; D possibly corresponds to TRBD1 (5 bases). CDR3 length equals 13 residues. Per germline, CDR1 LGHDT and CDR2 YNNKEL (reference sequence). Between the trimmed V and J ends, which lost 1 base and 5 bases, there was a span of 8 bases.

This rearrangement joins TRBV29-1 to TRBJ1-2, with D possibly matching TRBD1 (6 bases). Trimming removed 3 bases from V and 2 bases from J, with 7 bases in between. Germline assignment: CDR1 SQVTM and CDR2 ANQGSEA. There are 12 residues in the CDR3. The CDR3 is CSVDRGNYGYTF. The CDR3 coding sequence is TGCAGCGTTGACAGGGGCAACTATGGCTACACCTTC.

This chain links TRBV28 with TRBJ2-7; TRBD2 might be the D (7 bases). Trimming removed 7 bases from V and 6 bases from J, with 19 bases in between. Per germline, CDR1 MDHEN and CDR2 SYDVKM. This CDR3 is 14 amino acids long. CDR3 DNA sequence: TGTGCCAGCAAGGGGGGGCTTTCCGTCGTCGAGCAGTACTTC. Protein product: CASKGGLSVVEQYF. The entire variable domain, with the rest obtained from reference TRBV28 and TRBJ2-7, is as follows: DVKVTQSSRYLVKRTGEKVFLECVQDMDHENMFWYRQDPGLGLRLIYFSYDVKMKEKGDIPEGYSVSREKKERFSLILESASTNQTSMYLCASKGGLSVVEQYFGPGTRLTVT.

The chain uses TRBV6-5 and TRBJ2-7; D remains ambiguous. Trimming took off 0 bases at V and 6 bases at J, with 15 bases between the two ends. CDR1 is MNHEY and CDR2 is SVGAGI in the germline V gene. The CDR3 has 15 amino acids. CDR3 nucleotide sequence: TGTGCCAGCAGTTACTCCTCGTCCCCTATGAGCGAGCAGTACTTC. Residues: CASSYSSSPMSEQYF.

This chain links TRBV27 with TRBJ1-3; D gene uncertain. Germline CDR1 reads MNHEY; CDR2 reads SMNVEV (reference sequence). The CDR3 is made up of 11 amino acids. Trimming shortened V by 6 bases and J by 7 bases, and 7 bases separated the two germline ends. This CDR3 reads CASRFGNTIYF. CDR3 DNA sequence: TGTGCCAGCAGATTCGGGAACACCATATATTTT.

The chain combines TRBV5-4 with TRBJ2-5; 7 bases fit TRBD1. V gave up 4 bases and J gave up 3 bases; unmatched junction bases: 6. This CDR3 has 14 amino acids. CDR1 is SGHNT, CDR2 YYREEE, per germline (reference sequence). The CDR3 loop reads CASSLSGTEETQYF. The CDR3 region has the DNA TGTGCCAGCAGCCTGTCCGGGACAGAAGAGACCCAGTACTTC.

This chain uses TRBV4-3 with TRBJ2-1; D gene unclear. The length of the CDR3 is 14 residues. V was pared by 0 bases and J by 15 bases, with 18 bases between. Germline assignment: CDR1 LGHNA and CDR2 YSLEER. DNA of the CDR3: TGCGCCAGCAGCCAAGATAGGGCCTCCTCCTCTAGGTTCTTC. As protein: CASSQDRASSSRFF.

V and J are TRBV6-2 or TRBV6-3 and TRBJ2-4; D is possibly TRBD1 (6 bases). The CDR3 contains 17 residues. V was trimmed by 7 bases and J by 0 bases, leaving 19 bases between them. Germline V CDR1 and CDR2: MNHEY, SVGEGT. The CDR3 DNA reads TGTGCCAGCACCCGAAGGGGGAGTGCACTAGCCAAAAACATTCAGTACTTC. As protein: CASTRRGSALAKNIQYF.

V and J are TRBV3-1 and TRBJ2-7; 13 bases match TRBD2. The CDR3 has 16 amino acids. Germline V CDR1 and CDR2: LGHDT, YNNKEL (reference sequence). V was pared by 4 bases and J by 2 bases, with 5 bases of the junction left unmatched. In DNA, the CDR3 is TGTGCCAGCAGCCCTCCGGGACTAGCGGGGCCCTACGAGCAGTACTTC. Amino acids: CASSPPGLAGPYEQYF.

This rearrangement joins TRBV20-1 to TRBJ2-7, with 10 bases fitting TRBD1. The germline CDR1 and CDR2 sequences are DFQATT and SNEGSKA (reference sequence). Trimming at V came to 5 bases and at J to 0 bases, leaving 13 bases not matched to a gene. The CDR3 consists of 17 residues. The CDR3 DNA sequence: TGCAGTGCTGGCCGCAACTTCGGGACAGGGGCCTCCTACGAGCAGTACTTC. As protein: CSAGRNFGTGASYEQYF.

The V call is TRBV23-1, the J call TRBJ2-1; 7 bases map to TRBD2. TRBV23-1 is an ORF; its function is uncertain. The CDR3 sequence is 13 residues long. With V trimmed by 5 bases and J by 4 bases, 2 bases remained unmatched. The chain's CDR3 is CASSSGEYNEQFF. DNA of the CDR3: TGCGCCAGCAGTAGCGGGGAATACAATGAGCAGTTCTTC.

The chain links TRBV7-2 to TRBJ2-4, with D maybe TRBD1 (5 bases). The CDR3 is 14 amino acids. Trimming cost V 1 base and J 1 base, with 5 bases left between them. Germline-derived CDR1 and CDR2 are SGHTA and FQGNSA. The CDR3 nucleotides read TGTGCCAGCAGCTTAGACAGGGCCAAAAACATTCAGTACTTC. This sequence encodes CASSLDRAKNIQYF.